These 31 T cell receptor beta chains share one sample of origin, sequenced in a study of human T cells and chemical hapten exposure. Time point reported: patch test 3, about 24 weeks after DPC sensitization. The treatment was: therapeutic diphenylcyclopropenone sensitization with weekly scalp DPC. TCRdb re-called the RACE reads through MiXCR, storing one row per CDR3 protein. The table shows about 58,000 distinct CDR3 sequences, with around 11% occurring only once. The starting material was whole blood, obtained in connection with sensitization to the hapten diphenylcyclopropenone (DPC). Receptor source: a man aged 25-40 years with alopecia areata. Some clones in this sample may be carry-over from other donors' samples.

In its sample, this clonotype was seen many times. The chain joins TRBV12-3 or TRBV12-4 to TRBJ1-1; the D is unclear. The CDR3 extends over 13 amino acids. Between the trimmed V and J ends, which lost 11 bases and 1 base, there was a span of 14 bases. For the CDR3, the DNA is TGTGCCGTAGGGCGGGCGGCGAACACTGAAGCTTTCTTT. This codes for CAVGRAANTEAFF.

This clonotype has a handful of counts. The gene calls are TRBV29-1 and TRBJ2-3; maybe TRBD1 (5 bases). V was shortened by 1 base and J by 5 bases, with 13 bases between the two germline ends. Germline CDR1 and CDR2: SQVTM and ANQGSEA. This CDR3 contains 14 residues. This chain's CDR3 is CSVEGRVRKDTQYF. In DNA form, the CDR3 reads TGCAGCGTTGAAGGCAGGGTTAGGAAAGATACGCAGTATTTT.

In this sample, this clonotype turned up a few times. This chain joins TRBV28 and TRBJ2-3, with a weak D call TRBD2 (6 bases). The CDR3 length is 17 residues. V was trimmed by 3 bases and J by 2 bases, leaving 18 bases between them. Germline lookup yields CDR1 MDHEN and CDR2 SYDVKM. The CDR3 reads CASSLSSGAGLTDTQYF. CDR3 DNA: TGTGCCAGCAGTTTGAGCAGCGGTGCGGGACTCACAGATACGCAGTATTTT.

The gene calls are TRBV20-1 and TRBJ2-1; TRBD2 agrees at 14 bases. The ends lost 0 bases at V and 3 bases at J; junction bases unmatched: 7. In germline, CDR1 is DFQATT, CDR2 SNEGSKA (reference sequence). This CDR3 region has 18 residues. In DNA, the CDR3 is TGCAGTGCTAGAGATCCCGGACTAGCGGGGGGTCACTACAATGAGCAGTTCTTC. Protein product: CSARDPGLAGGHYNEQFF.

In this sample, this clonotype turned up a few times. V gene TRBV12-3 or TRBV12-4 combines with J gene TRBJ1-2, with a tentative D call TRBD1 (5 bases). The ends were cut back, 6 bases at V and 1 base at J, with 15 bases in the middle. There are 15 residues in the CDR3. The CDR3 DNA reads TGTGCCAGCAGCCCGCCAGGGAGGCTTAACTATGGCTACACCTTC. It translates to CASSPPGRLNYGYTF.

The chain couples TRBV5-1 to TRBJ2-3; D may correspond to TRBD1 or TRBD2 (5 bases each). V gave up 4 bases and J gave up 2 bases, with 17 bases separating them. The CDR3 length is 16 residues. The germline V gene encodes CDR1 SGHRS and CDR2 YFSETQ. The CDR3 DNA sequence: TGCGCCAGCAGCCAGGGTAGGACTTCCTCCACAGATACGCAGTATTTT. This codes for CASSQGRTSSTDTQYF.

This clonotype appeared many times. This chain connects TRBV3-1 to TRBJ2-6; D is unclear. Germline assignment: CDR1 LGHDT and CDR2 YNNKEL (reference sequence). The CDR3 consists of 15 residues. Deletions cut 4 bases from V and 0 bases from J, with 7 bases between. CDR3 in amino acids: CASSPIYSGANVLTF. CDR3 in DNA: TGTGCCAGCAGCCCGATCTACTCTGGGGCCAACGTCCTGACTTTC. The variable domain in full, completed from reference TRBV3-1 and TRBJ2-6, reads DTAVSQTPKYLVTQMGNDKSIKCEQNLGHDTMYWYKQDSKKFLKIMFSYNNKELIINETVPNRFSPKSPDKAHLNLHINSLELGDSAVYFCASSPIYSGANVLTFGAGSRLTVL.

This clonotype showed up just a few times. The chain recombines TRBV12-3 or TRBV12-4 with TRBJ2-1; TRBD2 matches 8 bases. The CDR3 length is 14 residues. Trimming removed 7 bases from V and 7 bases from J; junction bases left unmatched: 9. The CDR3 region is CASTFLSGGNEQFF. CDR3 bases: TGTGCCAGCACCTTTTTAAGCGGGGGAAATGAGCAGTTCTTC.

This clonotype has more than one count but fewer than ten. V gene TRBV20-1 combines with J gene TRBJ1-6; D remains unclear. Per germline, CDR1 DFQATT and CDR2 SNEGSKA (reference sequence). Between the trimmed V and J ends, which lost 5 bases and 5 bases, there was a span of 16 bases. The CDR3 length is 15 residues. CDR3 in DNA: TGCAGTGCTCTGATGAGACACGGTCATAATTCACCCCTCCACTTT. This encodes CSALMRHGHNSPLHF.

The chain carries TRBV2 and TRBJ1-1; 10 bases are a match to TRBD1. The CDR3 runs 16 residues. Trimming removed 5 bases from V and 8 bases from J; junction bases left unmatched: 14. Germline CDR1 and CDR2: SNHLY and FYNNEI. CDR3 residues: CASSPTGGSSIREAFF. The CDR3 DNA reads as TGTGCCAGCAGTCCGACAGGGGGCTCTAGTATACGGGAAGCTTTCTTT.

At least ten counts were recorded for this clonotype. The chain joins TRBV7-9 to TRBJ1-4; perhaps TRBD1 as D (5 bases). CDR1 and CDR2 from the germline V gene are SEHNR and FQNEAQ (reference sequence). V was clipped by 5 bases and J by 10 bases, with 17 bases between them. The CDR3 runs to 14 residues. CDR3 loop: CASSPQVVGAKLFF. The CDR3, as DNA: TGTGCCAGCAGCCCACAGGTTGTTGGAGCAAAACTGTTTTTT.

As for this clonotype: One end of the junction varies from germline; a read error may be responsible. V gene TRBV24-1 combines with J gene TRBJ2-3, with D possibly matching TRBD2 (5 bases). Germline CDR1 and CDR2: KGHDR and SFDVKD. This CDR3 is 13 amino acids long. This CDR3 reads CASRGGLSDTQYF. CDR3 bases: TGTGCCTCCAGAGGAGGCCTCTCGGATACGCAGTATTTT.

In its sample, this clonotype was seen a few times. The chain joins TRBV9 to TRBJ1-1; D is unresolved. Germline V gene data show CDR1 as SGDLS and CDR2 as YYNGEE. The V end lost 4 bases, the J end lost 8 bases, and 21 bases lay between the germline ends. The CDR3 is 15 residues long. The CDR3, as DNA: TGTGCCAGCAGCCCGAGGTTCAACGGCTACCCCGAAGCTTTCTTT. Translated: CASSPRFNGYPEAFF.

At least ten counts were recorded for this clonotype. This chain joins TRBV3-1 and TRBJ2-3, with D possibly being TRBD2 (5 bases). V dropped 1 base and J dropped 6 bases, with 8 bases sitting between them. The CDR3 is made up of 13 amino acids. Germline assignment: CDR1 LGHDT and CDR2 YNNKEL (reference sequence). CDR3 DNA sequence: TGTGCCAGCAGCCAAGGTAGCGTGGATACGCAGTATTTT. Translated: CASSQGSVDTQYF.

The gene calls are TRBV11-1 and TRBJ2-1, with 8 bases fitting TRBD2. This CDR3 region has 16 residues. Germline-derived CDR1 and CDR2 are SGHAT and FQDESV (reference sequence). After removal of 5 bases from V and 8 bases from J, the junction contained 14 bases not matched to a gene. The CDR3 DNA reads as TGTGCCAGCAGCCTGCTCGGGACTAGTAGACCATATGAGCAGTTCTTC. Amino acid sequence: CASSLLGTSRPYEQFF.

The V call is TRBV5-1, the J call TRBJ1-5; D is uncertain. Germline CDR1 SGHRS, CDR2 YFSETQ. Deletions cut 0 bases from V and 7 bases from J, with 14 bases between. This CDR3 contains 15 residues. CDR3 residues: CASSLEGRLEQPQHF. CDR3 in DNA: TGCGCCAGCAGCTTGGAGGGCAGGCTTGAGCAGCCCCAGCATTTT.

This clonotype was observed many times. This chain connects TRBV28 to TRBJ2-1; D could derive from TRBD1 or TRBD2 (5 bases each). Trimming cost V 6 bases and J 3 bases, with 18 bases left between them. Looked up from germline, CDR1 is MDHEN and CDR2 is SYDVKM. The CDR3 is 16 residues long. The CDR3, as DNA: TGTGCCAGCAGGGTGAGCTCCGGGACCGTCTACAATGAGCAGTTCTTC. Residues: CASRVSSGTVYNEQFF.

The chain uses TRBV10-2 and TRBJ2-7, with 7 bases lining up with TRBD2. Per the germline V gene, CDR1 is WSHSY and CDR2 is SAAADI. Germline trimming cut 0 bases from V and 6 bases from J; bases unmatched to any gene: 5. The CDR3 runs to 14 residues. CDR3 DNA: TGCGCCAGCAGTGAGTCTCGGTGGGGGGGCGAGCAGTACTTC. This codes for CASSESRWGGEQYF.

This clonotype was counted many times. The gene calls are TRBV7-8 and TRBJ2-1, with a tentative D call TRBD2 (7 bases). Trimming removed 3 bases from V and 5 bases from J, with 20 bases in between. The CDR3 has 17 residues. The germline V gene encodes CDR1 SGHVS and CDR2 FQNEAQ. CDR3 nucleotides: TGTGCCAGCAGCTTTCAAAATATGAGGGGGGGAAACAATGAGCAGTTCTTC. Its protein is CASSFQNMRGGNNEQFF.

This clonotype was detected a few times. The genes are TRBV27 and TRBJ2-5; TRBD1 matches 11 bases. The V gene's germline CDR1 is MNHEY and CDR2 SMNVEV (reference sequence). There are 14 residues in the CDR3. With V trimmed by 8 bases and J by 2 bases, 4 bases remained unmatched. In nucleotides, the CDR3 is TGTGCCAGCCGGACAGGGGGCAATCAAGAGACCCAGTACTTC. This translates into CASRTGGNQETQYF.

At least ten counts were recorded for this clonotype. This sequence joins TRBV11-1 and TRBJ2-7; 8 bases map to TRBD2. Germline loops: CDR1 SGHAT, CDR2 FQDESV (reference sequence). The junction had 9 bases not matched to a gene; V was cut back by 5 bases and J by 0 bases. CDR3 length equals 16 residues. The DNA for the CDR3 is TGTGCCAGCAGCCGACGGCGGGGGGCGAGCTCCTACGAGCAGTACTTC. This gives the protein CASSRRRGASSYEQYF. Full variable domain (missing parts from reference TRBV11-1 and TRBJ2-7): EAEVAQSPRYKITEKSQAVAFWCDPISGHATLYWYRQILGQGPELLVQFQDESVVDDSQLPKDRFSAERLKGVDSTLKIQPAELGDSAMYLCASSRRRGASSYEQYFGPGTRLTVT.

This clonotype came up many times. The gene calls are TRBV7-6 and TRBJ2-3; maybe TRBD2 (6 bases). This CDR3 contains 16 residues. In germline, CDR1 is SGHVS, CDR2 FNYEAQ. Trimming shortened V by 1 base and J by 0 bases, and 11 bases separated the two germline ends. The CDR3 protein is CASSLGAGPSTDTQYF. DNA for the CDR3: TGTGCCAGCAGCTTAGGTGCGGGGCCTAGCACAGATACGCAGTATTTT.

There are many counts of this clonotype. V gene TRBV14 combines with J gene TRBJ1-3; the D is unclear. Germline CDR1 reads SGHDN; CDR2 reads FVKESK. The V gene lost 0 bases and the J gene lost 0 bases, with 21 bases spanning the gap. This CDR3 has 20 amino acids. CDR3 nucleotide sequence: TGTGCCAGCAGCCAAGATTCGGGGAGTACCAGGCCTCTCTCTGGAAACACCATATATTTT. Protein: CASSQDSGSTRPLSGNTIYF.

This clonotype has a handful of counts. V is TRBV5-1 and J is TRBJ2-3, with D possibly TRBD1 on 5 matching bases. Per the germline V gene, CDR1 is SGHRS and CDR2 is YFSETQ. The CDR3 is made up of 14 amino acids. Trimming removed 6 bases at V and 2 bases at J, with 13 bases between. The CDR3 bases are TGCGCCAGCAATCGGGCAGGGAACACAGATACGCAGTATTTT. Protein: CASNRAGNTDTQYF.

The V and J genes are TRBV6-5 and TRBJ1-2; 9 bases match TRBD1. Unmatched junction bases numbered 10, after V lost 6 bases and J lost 8 bases. This CDR3 has 14 residues. The germline gives CDR1 MNHEY, CDR2 SVGAGI. In DNA form, the CDR3 reads TGTGCCAGCAGCACCTTACAGGGGGCGCGGGGCTACACCTTC. Its translation: CASSTLQGARGYTF.

Many counts were recorded for this clonotype. DNA of the CDR3: TGTGCCAGCAGCTCGGACGGCTATGGCTACACCTTC. Its protein is CASSSDGYGYTF. The J gene is TRBJ1-2, the V gene TRBV7-3; D gene uncertain. Germline CDR1 and CDR2: SGHTA and FQGTGA. Trimming took 4 bases from V and 4 from J, leaving 7 bases between them. The CDR3 spans 12 residues.

This clonotype was seen a few times. The chain uses TRBV5-6 and TRBJ2-2; a possible D gene is TRBD2 (6 bases). There are 16 residues in the CDR3. V dropped 6 bases and J dropped 3 bases, with 18 bases sitting between them. Germline CDR1 reads SGHDT; CDR2 reads YYEEEE. The DNA of the CDR3 is TGTGCCAGCAACGAGATCGGAGGGCTAGACACCGGGGAGCTGTTTTTT. Protein: CASNEIGGLDTGELFF.

The chain couples TRBV5-6 to TRBJ1-1; 9 bases line up with TRBD1. Germline V gives CDR1 SGHDT, CDR2 YYEEEE. The CDR3 has 15 residues. V was pared by 5 bases and J by 11 bases, with 16 bases of the junction left unmatched. DNA for the CDR3: TGTGCCAGCAGTAGACCGGGACAGGGCCTCTCCCGGGCTTTCTTT. Translated, it gives CASSRPGQGLSRAFF.

A few counts support this clonotype. The gene calls are TRBV24-1 and TRBJ1-2, with D maybe TRBD1 (5 bases). The germline V and J ends were trimmed by 1 base and 6 bases, with 11 bases remaining between them. Germline V lookup: CDR1 KGHDR, CDR2 SFDVKD. The CDR3 contains 14 residues. The CDR3 protein is CATSDLRQGHGYTF. CDR3 DNA: TGTGCCACCAGTGATTTACGGCAGGGACATGGCTACACCTTC.

This rearrangement joins TRBV15 to TRBJ1-1; perhaps TRBD1 as D (5 bases). This CDR3 contains 13 residues. Trimming took 1 base from V and 3 from J, leaving 6 bases between them. The germline gives CDR1 LNHNV, CDR2 YYDKDF (reference sequence). In DNA, the CDR3 is TGTGCCACCAGCAGAGGAGGGGACACTGAAGCTTTCTTT. It translates to CATSRGGDTEAFF.

The chain's CDR3 is CASSVDRGNEKLFF. CDR3 nucleotides: TGTGCCAGCAGCGTCGACAGGGGGAATGAAAAACTGTTTTTT. The rearrangement links TRBV9 to TRBJ1-4, with 9 nucleotides matching TRBD1. The CDR3 loop spans 14 amino acids. Unmatched junction bases numbered 1, after V lost 2 bases and J lost 5 bases. The germline V gene has CDR1 SGDLS and CDR2 YYNGEE.